The 14 T cell receptor beta chains listed next were all sequenced from one sample in a study of low-dose radiotherapy and immunotherapy resistance in tumors. First-strand cDNA relied on TRAV- and TRBV-specific primers spanning alpha and beta chains. The authors amplified TCRs for 20 PCR cycles with a constant-region primer and a V-primer adapter. TCRdb fed the reads into MiXCR, producing one record per CDR3 protein. Of approximately 90,000 distinct CDR3 sequences detected, 9.4% appear once; the ten largest clones hold around 0.93%. The time point was: before trial treatment. The input for sequencing was PBMCs, taken before treatment. The receptors come from a male donor with prostate cancer.

The chain joins TRBV30 to TRBJ1-6; D unresolved. The CDR3 is 14 residues long. The V gene's germline CDR1 is GTSNPN and CDR2 SVGIG (reference sequence). Trimming took 3 bases from V and 9 from J, leaving 15 bases between them. This CDR3 reads CAWSRGDTGSPLHF. As DNA, the CDR3 is TGTGCCTGGAGCCGCGGAGACACCGGTTCACCCCTCCACTTT.

Remarks on this clonotype: One base separates it from a far larger clone, so it is likely a read error. DNA for the CDR3: TGCAGTGCTAGAGATTCAGGACACCCGTCCTACGAGCAGTTCTTC. As protein: CSARDSGHPSYEQFF. V usage is TRBV20-1 and J usage is TRBJ2-1; tentative D call: TRBD1 (5 bases). Germline lookup yields CDR1 DFQATT and CDR2 SNEGSKA (reference sequence). V was clipped by 0 bases and J by 10 bases, with 19 bases between them. The CDR3 consists of 15 residues.

This clonotype was detected many times. J is TRBJ1-5 and V is TRBV28; TRBD1 might be the D (6 bases). The V end was cut by 2 bases, the J end by 3 bases, with 8 bases between. The CDR3 loop spans 14 amino acids. Germline V CDR1 and CDR2: MDHEN, SYDVKM. For the CDR3, the DNA is TGTGCCAGCAGTTTACGGGGGCCCAATCAGCCCCAGCATTTT. Translation gives CASSLRGPNQPQHF.

In this sample, this clonotype turned up many times. This rearrangement joins TRBV5-1 to TRBJ2-5; perhaps TRBD1 as D (5 bases). V shed 0 bases and J shed 1 base, with 10 bases lying between them. CDR3 size: 15 residues. Germline lookup yields CDR1 SGHRS and CDR2 YFSETQ. For the CDR3, the DNA is TGCGCCAGCAGCTTGGTTCAGGACATCCAAGAGACCCAGTACTTC. Translating it yields CASSLVQDIQETQYF.

This clonotype was seen many times. V gene TRBV18 combines with J gene TRBJ2-1; no definite D call. With 3 bases removed from V and 0 bases from J, the gap between germline ends came to 12 bases. Looked up from germline, CDR1 is KGHSH and CDR2 is LQKENI. The CDR3 is 16 residues long. CDR3: CASSPAILSSYNEQFF. The CDR3, as DNA: TGTGCCAGCTCACCGGCTATTCTTAGCTCCTACAATGAGCAGTTCTTC. The full variable domain, its missing parts supplied by reference TRBV18 and TRBJ2-1, is NAGVMQNPRHLVRRRGQEARLRCSPMKGHSHVYWYRQLPEEGLKFMVYLQKENIIDESGMPKERFSAEFPKEGPSILRIQQVVRGDSAAYFCASSPAILSSYNEQFFGPGTRLTVL.

This clonotype occurred many times. V gene TRBV30 combines with J gene TRBJ1-2; D might be TRBD1 (5 bases). The CDR3 sequence is 13 residues long. Looked up from germline, CDR1 is GTSNPN and CDR2 is SVGIG (reference sequence). Trimming took off 0 bases at V and 4 bases at J, with 9 bases between the two ends. The CDR3: CAWSVGAAYGYTF. CDR3 bases: TGTGCCTGGAGTGTCGGGGCAGCCTATGGCTACACCTTC.

This clonotype was counted many times. This sequence joins TRBV18 and TRBJ2-7; a possible D gene is TRBD1 (6 bases). Germline CDR1 KGHSH, CDR2 LQKENI. This CDR3 comprises 16 residues. Trimming cost V 1 base and J 0 bases, with 13 bases left between them. This CDR3 is CASSPQRQATSYEQYF. The CDR3 region has the DNA TGTGCCAGCTCACCACAAAGACAGGCAACCTCCTACGAGCAGTACTTC.

This clonotype was picked up many times. V and J are TRBV30 and TRBJ2-7, with D tentatively TRBD2 (6 bases). The germline V gene encodes CDR1 GTSNPN and CDR2 SVGIG (reference sequence). The CDR3 runs 16 residues. V lost 3 bases to trimming and J lost 0 bases, with 18 bases between them. The CDR3 spells CAWSQLPGLSSYEQYF. Here the CDR3 DNA reads TGTGCCTGGAGCCAACTCCCGGGACTGAGCTCCTACGAGCAGTACTTC.

Many counts were recorded for this clonotype. The genes are TRBV29-1 and TRBJ2-3; D gene ambiguous. This CDR3 contains 12 residues. Germline V gene data show CDR1 as SQVTM and CDR2 as ANQGSEA. Trimming left V 7 bases short and J 0 bases short, with 8 bases between. CDR3 nucleotides: TGCAGCGCAAAATCCAGCACAGATACGCAGTATTTT. It is translated as CSAKSSTDTQYF.

The V and J genes are TRBV5-1 and TRBJ2-7; 8 bases fit TRBD1. CDR1 and CDR2 (germline): SGHRS, YFSETQ. The trim removed 4 bases at V and 2 bases at J, leaving 5 bases unmatched. The CDR3 extends over 14 amino acids. The CDR3: CASSPDRGTYEQYF. DNA of the CDR3: TGCGCCAGCAGCCCCGACAGGGGAACCTACGAGCAGTACTTC.

In its sample, this clonotype was seen many times. The chain joins TRBV5-4 to TRBJ2-7; D is possibly TRBD1 (5 bases). Looked up from germline, CDR1 is SGHNT and CDR2 is YYREEE (reference sequence). The ends were cut back, 3 bases at V and 4 bases at J, with 17 bases in the middle. The CDR3 consists of 15 residues. The CDR3 loop reads CASSSASQGAYEQYF. DNA for the CDR3: TGTGCCAGCAGCTCTGCTTCCCAGGGTGCATACGAGCAGTACTTC.

This clonotype was recorded at least ten times. The chain links TRBV18 to TRBJ2-7, with D unresolved. The V and J ends lost 6 bases and 2 bases respectively, with 14 bases between them. Per germline, CDR1 KGHSH and CDR2 LQKENI. The CDR3 runs 14 residues. The CDR3 reads CASSLEQNTYEQYF. DNA of the CDR3: TGTGCCAGCTCTTTAGAACAAAATACCTACGAGCAGTACTTC.

A word on this clonotype: This likely came from a read error, as a far larger clone is one base away. The V and J genes are TRBV4-2 and TRBJ2-7; TRBD2 matches at 9 bases. The CDR3 consists of 16 residues. From germline, CDR1 is LGHNA and CDR2 YNFKEQ. Trimming removed 2 bases from V and 7 bases from J; junction bases left unmatched: 12. The CDR3 DNA is TGTGCCAGCAGCCAACTACTAGCGGGCAAAAACAATGAGCAGTACTTC. Its translation: CASSQLLAGKNNEQYF.

Ten or more counts support this clonotype. The chain combines TRBV4-2 with TRBJ2-1, with TRBD2 identical over 12 bases. Trimming took 2 bases from V and 8 from J; bases not matched to a gene: 10. There are 17 residues in the CDR3. Germline loops: CDR1 LGHNA, CDR2 YNFKEQ. CDR3 region: CASSQQTTSGSLDEQFF. DNA of the CDR3: TGTGCCAGCAGCCAACAGACGACTAGCGGGAGTTTGGATGAGCAGTTCTTC.